This T cell receptor (beta chain) stems from a study of cytomegalovirus exposure and HLA in healthy donors. General study findings and limits: The listing of 150 to 200 TCR beta chains classed them as cytomegalovirus-associated. Per a prior analysis, the majority of TCR beta V segments were productive roughly 87% or roughly 30% of the time.

The PCR contained 60 Vbeta and 13 Jbeta primers. Per the authors' pipeline: Later, roughly 77 million unique TCR beta chains were counted in an analysis, and some 11 million of them were shared. Here immunoSEQ multiplex PCR was the method, and the copy in TCRdb shows in-frame clones only, minus some. That table supplies the V and J calls and clone size; D and trimming were determined from the DNA. The table includes fewer than 100,000 clones, approximately 77% detected once. To note about this clone: Its specificity is unknown.

V gave up 3 bases and J gave up 8 bases, with 10 bases separating them. This CDR3 is 12 amino acids long. CDR1 MDHEN and CDR2 SYDVKM come from the germline V gene. At sampling all donors were nominally healthy, likely with unrecorded immune exposures. This sequence was found in a female donor in good health and CMV-seronegative. The J gene is TRBJ1-1, the V gene TRBV28, with no clear D. The sequencing sample was made of PBMCs. The CDR3 region is CASSFHTAEAFF. DNA for the CDR3: TGTGCCAGCAGTTTCCACACAGCAGAAGCTTTCTTT.